This T cell receptor (beta chain) emerged from a study of patients and donors after allogeneic stem cell transplantation. This clonotype was found a few times. Germline V gene lookup returns CDR1 MNHEY and CDR2 SMNVEV (reference sequence). There are 15 residues in the CDR3. Trimming shortened V by 7 bases and J by 6 bases, and 22 bases separated the two germline ends. TCRdb reprocessed the RT-PCR reads via MiXCR and lists one record per CDR3 protein. The profile shows roughly 180,000 distinct CDR3 sequences, 40% to 45% of them singletons. Material for sequencing was blood, either unsorted or a sorted T cell fraction (not recorded which). The source is a human donor who was either an allogeneic HSCT recipient or a stem cell or donor lymphocyte infusion donor (not recorded which). It is not recorded whose cells these are; they may come from a transplant donor. The chain joins TRBV27 to TRBJ2-7; D possibly uses TRBD1 or TRBD2 (5 bases each). The DNA of the CDR3 is TGTGCCAGCAATGCCCCGGGACGGGGAATGTCCGAGCAGTACTTC. Its protein is CASNAPGRGMSEQYF.